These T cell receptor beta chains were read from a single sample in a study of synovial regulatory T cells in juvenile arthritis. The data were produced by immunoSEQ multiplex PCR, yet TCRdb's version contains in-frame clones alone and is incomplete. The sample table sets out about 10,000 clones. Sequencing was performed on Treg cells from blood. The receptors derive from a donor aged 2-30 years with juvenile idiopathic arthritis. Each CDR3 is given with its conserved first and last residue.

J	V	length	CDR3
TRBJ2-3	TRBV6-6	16	CASSSLAETSTDTQYF
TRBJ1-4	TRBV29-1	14	CSVALDRGGEKLFF
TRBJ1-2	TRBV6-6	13	CASSSPSGVGYTF
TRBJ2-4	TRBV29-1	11	CSVDRSGIQYF
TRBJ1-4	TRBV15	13	CATSSQLNEKLFF
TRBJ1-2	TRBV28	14	CASSLISPPYGYTF
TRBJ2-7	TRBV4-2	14	CASSQEVRVYEQYF
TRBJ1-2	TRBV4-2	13	CASSQDRRYGYTF
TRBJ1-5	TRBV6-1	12	CASKPPRQPQHF
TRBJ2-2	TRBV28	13	CASSFGITGELFF
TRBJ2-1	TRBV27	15	CASSFAGGSYNEQFF
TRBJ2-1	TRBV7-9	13	CASSATTSWVEFF
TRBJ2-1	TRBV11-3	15	CASSPTGTTINEQFF
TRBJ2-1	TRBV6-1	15	CASSARTPSYNEQFF
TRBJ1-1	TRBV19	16	CASTAKGSWGNTEAFF